The 20 T cell receptor beta chains listed next were all sequenced from one sample in a study of blood T cells in healthy people across ages. The second PCR ran about 6 to 12 cycles with a sample-barcoded 5' primer and J-beta primers. A single record per CDR3 protein comes from TCRdb applying MiXCR to the 5' RACE reads. The sample lists about 1,500,000 distinct CDR3 sequences, roughly 30% occurring once. The sequenced sample was blood. The receptors stem from a woman in her 30s in good health.

This clonotype was counted between two and nine times. Here the CDR3 DNA reads TGTGCCAGCAGCCCCTCGGGGAATGCGGGTTGGTCACCCCTCCACTTT. Amino acids: CASSPSGNAGWSPLHF. This chain uses TRBV7-9 with TRBJ1-6; no reliable D call. This CDR3 region has 16 residues. Germline CDR1 and CDR2: SEHNR and FQNEAQ (reference sequence). V lost 5 bases and J 10 bases, leaving 21 bases between the germline ends. The full variable domain, in which reference TRBV7-9 and TRBJ1-6 provide the parts outside the CDR3, is DTGVSQNPRHKITKRGQNVTFRCDPISEHNRLYWYRQTLGQGPEFLTYFQNEAQLEKSRLLSDRFSAERPKGSFSTLEIQRTEQGDSAMYLCASSPSGNAGWSPLHFGNGTRLTVT.

This clonotype was found a few times. V and J are TRBV7-2 and TRBJ2-1, with D perhaps being TRBD1 or TRBD2 (5 bases each). The germline V gene encodes CDR1 SGHTA and CDR2 FQGNSA. V was clipped by 7 bases and J by 8 bases, with 21 bases between them. The CDR3 loop spans 15 amino acids. This CDR3 is CASNSEGRPVDEQFF. The CDR3 DNA reads TGTGCCAGCAATTCAGAGGGGCGGCCTGTGGATGAGCAGTTCTTC.

This clonotype was seen many times. The DNA for the CDR3 is TGTGCCAGCAGCTCCCCCCGCGGGCTGCGGAATTCACCCCTCCACTTT. Amino acid sequence: CASSSPRGLRNSPLHF. V and J are TRBV7-2 and TRBJ1-6; D is undetermined. V dropped 4 bases and J dropped 7 bases, with 17 bases sitting between them. The germline V gene has CDR1 SGHTA and CDR2 FQGNSA. The CDR3 runs 16 residues.

This clonotype came up a few times. The chain links TRBV10-3 to TRBJ1-6; D is unclear. This CDR3 contains 12 residues. Trimming took off 10 bases at V and 9 bases at J, with 13 bases between the two ends. Germline CDR1 and CDR2: ENHRY and SYGVKD. The CDR3 loop is CATQREGSPLHF. Here the CDR3 DNA reads TGTGCCACCCAGAGGGAGGGTTCACCCCTCCACTTT.

This clonotype was seen a few times. V gene TRBV27 combines with J gene TRBJ1-5; D is unresolved. This CDR3 is built from 13 residues. Germline V gene lookup returns CDR1 MNHEY and CDR2 SMNVEV (reference sequence). Trimming removed 2 bases from V and 7 bases from J, with 9 bases in between. The CDR3: CASSLAPRQPQHF. The CDR3 DNA sequence: TGTGCCAGCAGTTTAGCGCCTCGGCAGCCCCAGCATTTT.

There are a few counts of this clonotype. The V gene is TRBV20-1, the J gene TRBJ1-1; D not certain. This CDR3 has 16 amino acids. Germline V lookup: CDR1 DFQATT, CDR2 SNEGSKA (reference sequence). V was pared by 0 bases and J by 0 bases, with 14 bases between. In nucleotides, the CDR3 is TGCAGTGCTAGAGATAAGCCGGAAACCTTGAACACTGAAGCTTTCTTT. Its translation: CSARDKPETLNTEAFF.

The chain couples TRBV7-9 to TRBJ2-1; 11 positions agree with TRBD2. Losses at the gene ends were 6 bases for V and 6 bases for J; bases not matched to a gene: 7. The CDR3 contains 15 residues. Germline CDR1 reads SEHNR; CDR2 reads FQNEAQ (reference sequence). The CDR3 sequence: CASSNSGGASNEQFF. As DNA, the CDR3 is TGTGCCAGCAGTAATAGCGGGGGGGCGAGCAATGAGCAGTTCTTC.

This clonotype has ten or more counts. This chain joins TRBV6-6 and TRBJ2-5; D may be TRBD1 or TRBD2 (5 bases each). CDR1 and CDR2 (germline): MNHNY, SVGAGI (reference sequence). CDR3 length: 15 residues. V was trimmed by 6 bases and J by 3 bases, leaving 17 bases between them. This CDR3 is CASSPPTDGEETQYF. The CDR3 DNA is TGTGCCAGCAGCCCACCGACAGACGGGGAAGAGACCCAGTACTTC.

This chain connects TRBV29-1 to TRBJ2-6; D unclear. In germline, CDR1 is SQVTM, CDR2 ANQGSEA. Trimming stripped 6 bases from V and 4 bases from J, with 7 bases between. The CDR3 extends over 12 amino acids. CDR3 sequence (DNA): TGCAGCGTGTGGACCGGGGCCAACGTCCTGACTTTC. It translates to CSVWTGANVLTF.

This clonotype was detected only a few times. The chain has TRBV7-9 and TRBJ2-7, with D uncertain. V lost 8 bases and J 5 bases, leaving 10 bases between the germline ends. Looked up from germline, CDR1 is SEHNR and CDR2 is FQNEAQ (reference sequence). CDR3 length equals 11 residues. The CDR3 protein is CASRVGDEQYF. The DNA for the CDR3 is TGTGCCAGCCGGGTCGGCGACGAGCAGTACTTC.

The V call is TRBV2, the J call TRBJ2-1; perhaps TRBD1 as D (5 bases). Looked up from germline, CDR1 is SNHLY and CDR2 is FYNNEI. The CDR3 spans 15 residues. V gave up 1 base and J gave up 5 bases, with 12 bases separating them. The CDR3 sequence is CASSEEQVPNNEQFF. In nucleotides, the CDR3 is TGTGCCAGCAGTGAAGAACAGGTCCCAAACAATGAGCAGTTCTTC. Variable domain in full (rest from reference TRBV2 and TRBJ2-1): EPEVTQTPSHQVTQMGQEVILRCVPISNHLYFYWYRQILGQKVEFLVSFYNNEISEKSEIFDDQFSVERPDGSNFTLKIRSTKLEDSAMYFCASSEEQVPNNEQFFGPGTRLTVL.

The chain links TRBV6-2 or TRBV6-3 to TRBJ2-7, with a possible D match to TRBD2 (6 bases). The CDR3 has 13 amino acids. With 8 bases removed from V and 6 bases from J, the gap between germline ends came to 17 bases. Germline V lookup: CDR1 MNHEY, CDR2 SVGEGT. CDR3 bases: TGTGCCAGCCGACTAACGGGAGCCCTCGAGCAGTACTTC. This encodes CASRLTGALEQYF.

This clonotype was recorded a few times. The chain recombines TRBV12-3 or TRBV12-4 with TRBJ1-2; possible D gene TRBD1, 6 bases. The CDR3 is 14 residues long. Between the trimmed V and J ends, which lost 7 bases and 8 bases, there was a span of 20 bases. The CDR3 DNA sequence: TGTGCCAGCACGCAAGGTGGGGGCCCGAGAGGCTACACCTTC. This codes for CASTQGGGPRGYTF.

Remarks on this clonotype: A read error is possible here, since a much larger clone lies one base away. The chain couples TRBV29-1 to TRBJ2-5, with D hard to call. The CDR3 is made up of 12 amino acids. Germline lookup yields CDR1 SQVTM and CDR2 ANQGSEA. The V end lost 3 bases, the J end lost 5 bases, and 10 bases lay between the germline ends. For the CDR3, the DNA is TGCAGCGTTGACGGCCCCTGGGAGACCCAGTACTTC. It codes for CSVDGPWETQYF.

This clonotype has ten or more counts. The chain links TRBV5-6 to TRBJ2-1; maybe TRBD1 (6 bases). V shed 1 base and J shed 0 bases, with 17 bases lying between them. This CDR3 spans 18 amino acids. Germline V lookup: CDR1 SGHDT, CDR2 YYEEEE. This CDR3 reads CASSLQGTQGSSYNEQFF. Here the CDR3 DNA reads TGTGCCAGCAGCTTGCAGGGGACCCAGGGGTCCTCCTACAATGAGCAGTTCTTC.

This clonotype was counted only a few times. The chain links TRBV2 to TRBJ1-4, with TRBD1 identical over 10 bases. V lost 6 bases, J lost 8 bases, and 6 bases stayed unmatched. CDR3 length: 14 amino acids. Germline V gene data show CDR1 as SNHLY and CDR2 as FYNNEI. CDR3 in DNA: TGTGCCAGCAGGGATAGGGGACAGGGGGAAAAACTGTTTTTT. It codes for CASRDRGQGEKLFF.

The J gene is TRBJ2-3, the V gene TRBV2; TRBD2 agrees at 9 bases. The germline V gene has CDR1 SNHLY and CDR2 FYNNEI. After removal of 6 bases from V and 1 base from J, the junction contained 14 bases not matched to a gene. This CDR3 spans 18 amino acids. CDR3 sequence reads: CASRKLGILAGGTDTQYF. The CDR3 DNA follows: TGTGCCAGCAGGAAACTCGGTATTTTAGCGGGGGGCACAGATACGCAGTATTTT.

This clonotype was detected many times. This chain joins TRBV7-2 and TRBJ1-2; TRBD1 might be the D (5 bases). In germline, CDR1 is SGHTA, CDR2 FQGNSA. The CDR3 is 15 amino acids. V gave up 5 bases and J gave up 6 bases, with 19 bases separating them. The CDR3 is CASSLDTGPEDGYTF. In DNA form, the CDR3 reads TGTGCCAGCAGCCTGGACACGGGCCCTGAAGATGGCTACACCTTC.

The table lists this clonotype with a few counts. The rearrangement uses TRBV6-2 or TRBV6-3 and TRBJ2-7, with 10 bases that match TRBD1. J lost 5 bases, V lost 6 bases, and 10 bases had no gene match. CDR1 MNHEY and CDR2 SVGEGT come from the germline V gene. CDR3 size: 15 residues. CDR3 nucleotides: TGTGCCAGCAGGCGTACGGACAGGGGGAACCACGAGCAGTACTTC. Its translation: CASRRTDRGNHEQYF.

Of note for this clonotype: An end of the junction differs from the germline gene, which may be a read error. The rearrangement joins TRBV7-2 to TRBJ2-6; perhaps TRBD1 as D (8 bases). The germline V gene encodes CDR1 SGHTA and CDR2 FQGNSA. The CDR3 sequence is 16 residues long. CDR3 sequence: CASSPRTGSGVNVLTF. CDR3 DNA sequence: TGTGCCAGCAGCCCGCGGACAGGGAGCGGGGTCAACGTCCTGACTTTC.